One sample yielded the 20 T cell receptor beta chains listed below, sequenced in a study of T cells in narcolepsy. Clones were sequenced by immunoSEQ multiplex PCR, and TCRdb holds only the in-frame ones, with some missing. The sample contains 25,000 to 35,000 clones, about four fifths of which appear only once. Sequencing was carried out using CD45RA- memory CD4+ T cells from PBMCs. Receptors were obtained from a human donor with narcolepsy.

The CDR3 region is CASSPILTSSVPGELFF. CDR3 in DNA: TGTGCCAGTAGTCCCATCCTCACCTCCAGTGTTCCCGGGGAGCTGTTTTTT. The V call is TRBV19, the J call TRBJ2-2; D is unresolved. CDR1 LNHDA and CDR2 SQIVND come from the germline V gene (reference sequence). The V and J ends lost 5 bases and 6 bases respectively, with 22 bases between them. This CDR3 spans 17 amino acids.

The rearrangement uses TRBV5-1 and TRBJ2-6; D is perhaps TRBD1 or TRBD2 (5 bases each). The CDR3 totals 18 residues. V lost 0 bases to trimming and J lost 1 base, with 14 bases between them. Per the germline V gene, CDR1 is SGHRS and CDR2 is YFSETQ. Here the CDR3 DNA reads TGCGCCAGCAGCTTGGCCGGGGCTACAAATTCTGGGGCCAACGTCCTGACTTTC. Translation gives CASSLAGATNSGANVLTF.

A single count supports this clone. The CDR3 region is CASSLGLSSGNTIYF. In nucleotides, the CDR3 is TGTGCCAGCAGCTTGGGACTCTCCTCTGGAAACACCATATATTTT. The gene calls are TRBV5-8 and TRBJ1-3; D gene unclear. V was cut by 0 bases and J by 0 bases, with 7 bases left in between. Germline CDR1 and CDR2: SGHTS and YDEGEE. The CDR3 is 15 amino acids.

The CDR3 DNA sequence: TGTGCCTGGGCCGGGACAGGCATTGGAAACACCATATATTTT. This gives the protein CAWAGTGIGNTIYF. The chain has TRBV30 and TRBJ1-3; 8 nucleotides agree with TRBD1. Trimming cost V 5 bases and J 3 bases; bases outside gene matches: 6. In germline, CDR1 is GTSNPN, CDR2 SVGIG (reference sequence). The CDR3 length is 14 residues.

The CDR3 DNA reads as TGTGCCAGTAGTCCTCAGAGGGGCCGAGGGGTACGGGGCACAGATACGCAGTATTTT. This translates into CASSPQRGRGVRGTDTQYF. The chain carries TRBV19 and TRBJ2-3, with D tentatively TRBD1 or TRBD2 (5 bases each). Germline values: CDR1 LNHDA, CDR2 SQIVND (reference sequence). CDR3 size: 19 residues. The V end lost 5 bases, the J end lost 1 base, and 25 bases lay between the germline ends.

The gene calls are TRBV27 and TRBJ1-2; tentatively, D is TRBD1 (5 bases). Trimming removed 2 bases at V and 5 bases at J, with 9 bases between. This CDR3 contains 13 residues. Germline V CDR1 and CDR2: MNHEY, SMNVEV (reference sequence). The CDR3 is CASSLGRGYGYTF. In DNA form, the CDR3 reads TGTGCCAGCAGTTTAGGCCGGGGGTATGGCTACACCTTC.

The J gene is TRBJ2-2, the V gene TRBV5-4; the match to TRBD1 covers 9 bases. J lost 7 bases, V lost 4 bases, and 8 bases had no gene match. Germline lookup yields CDR1 SGHNT and CDR2 YYREEE (reference sequence). The CDR3 is 15 residues long. In DNA form, the CDR3 reads TGTGCCAGCAGCCGGGACAGGGTCACGAGCGGGGAGCTGTTTTTT. Protein product: CASSRDRVTSGELFF.

The chain combines TRBV15 with TRBJ1-1, with D perhaps TRBD1 (5 bases). V dropped 0 bases and J dropped 4 bases, with 9 bases sitting between them. This CDR3 spans 14 amino acids. Germline-derived CDR1 and CDR2 are LNHNV and YYDKDF (reference sequence). The CDR3 DNA sequence: TGTGCCACCAGCAGAGATCTACAGGCCACTGAAGCTTTCTTT. Translation gives CATSRDLQATEAFF. Combining the CDR3 with reference TRBV15 and TRBJ1-1 gives the whole variable domain DAMVIQNPRYQVTQFGKPVTLSCSQTLNHNVMYWYQQKSSQAPKLLFHYYDKDFNNEADTPDNFQSRRPNTSFCFLDIRSPGLGDTAMYLCATSRDLQATEAFFGQGTRLTVV.

The chain is built from TRBV11-2 and TRBJ1-1, with 10 bases identical to TRBD1. V was clipped by 6 bases and J by 4 bases; unmatched bases: 5. The CDR3 has 14 amino acids. Germline V CDR1 and CDR2: SGHAT, FQNNGV. The CDR3 is CASRGQGFGTEAFF. The CDR3 region has the DNA TGTGCCAGCAGGGGACAGGGGTTCGGCACTGAAGCTTTCTTT.

The chain combines TRBV28 with TRBJ1-4; perhaps TRBD1 as D (5 bases). Germline V gene sequence: CDR1 MDHEN, CDR2 SYDVKM. Trimming stripped 7 bases from V and 12 bases from J, with 18 bases between. The CDR3 totals 13 residues. Here the CDR3 reads CASNGRGAGELFF. The CDR3, as DNA: TGTGCCAGCAATGGGAGGGGTGCGGGTGAACTGTTTTTT.

This clone has a single count. The chain recombines TRBV11-3 with TRBJ2-1; no reliable D call. V was pared by 1 base and J by 10 bases, with 8 bases between. Germline V CDR1 and CDR2: SGHNT, YENEEA. The CDR3 covers 12 residues. The CDR3 reads CASSLVSREQFF. The CDR3 DNA is TGTGCCAGCAGCTTAGTATCTAGAGAGCAGTTCTTC.

The DNA of the CDR3 is TGTGCCAGCAGGCCCGGGACAGGGTATCGGGCGCAGTATTTT. As protein: CASRPGTGYRAQYF. The chain carries TRBV6-6 and TRBJ2-3; TRBD1 matches 9 bases. V was pared by 6 bases and J by 10 bases, with 11 bases of the junction left unmatched. CDR3 length equals 14 residues. Germline CDR1 reads MNHNY; CDR2 reads SVGAGI (reference sequence).

The V gene is TRBV11-3, the J gene TRBJ2-7; D gene unclear. The CDR3 has 14 amino acids. With 0 bases removed from V and 2 bases from J, the gap between germline ends came to 8 bases. Looked up from germline, CDR1 is SGHNT and CDR2 is YENEEA. The DNA of the CDR3 is TGTGCCAGCAGCTTAGATTCGGATACCTACGAGCAGTACTTC. Protein sequence: CASSLDSDTYEQYF.

This clone was picked up one time. The chain has TRBV6-5 and TRBJ2-7; 9 bases match TRBD2. CDR1 and CDR2 (germline): MNHEY, SVGAGI. The CDR3 consists of 13 residues. The V gene end was trimmed by 6 bases and the J gene end by 3 bases; junction bases not matched to a gene: 3. The CDR3 is CASSRAGGYEQYF. CDR3 coding DNA: TGTGCCAGCAGCCGAGCGGGGGGCTACGAGCAGTACTTC.

The chain carries TRBV30 and TRBJ1-6; D unclear. Looked up from germline, CDR1 is GTSNPN and CDR2 is SVGIG (reference sequence). The length of the CDR3 is 13 residues. Trimming pared 3 bases from V and 3 bases from J, leaving 6 bases between. CDR3 sequence reads: CAWRVDYNSPLHF. Here the CDR3 DNA reads TGTGCCTGGAGGGTTGACTATAATTCACCCCTCCACTTT. Full variable domain (rest looked up from reference TRBV30 and TRBJ1-6): SQTIHQWPATLVQPVGSPLSLECTVEGTSNPNLYWYRQAAGRGLQLLFYSVGIGQISSEVPQNLSASRPQDRQFILSSKKLLLSDSGFYLCAWRVDYNSPLHFGNGTRLTVT.

The V and J genes are TRBV19 and TRBJ2-3; 8 bases fit TRBD2. Germline-derived CDR1 and CDR2 are LNHDA and SQIVND (reference sequence). This CDR3 is 14 amino acids long. The J segment lost 5 bases and the V segment lost 7 bases, leaving 8 bases of the junction unmatched. CDR3 DNA: TGTGCCAGTACTCCGGGACTAGGGGTAGATACGCAGTATTTT. Amino acids: CASTPGLGVDTQYF. The variable domain in full, completed from reference TRBV19 and TRBJ2-3, reads DGGITQSPKYLFRKEGQNVTLSCEQNLNHDAMYWYRQDPGQGLRLIYYSQIVNDFQKGDIAEGYSVSREKKESFPLTVTSAQKNPTAFYLCASTPGLGVDTQYFGPGTRLTVL.

This chain joins TRBV27 and TRBJ1-4; no reliable D call. This CDR3 spans 12 amino acids. V was shortened by 10 bases and J by 4 bases, with 10 bases between the two germline ends. The germline CDR1 and CDR2 sequences are MNHEY and SMNVEV (reference sequence). As DNA, the CDR3 is TGTGCCACCGGACGTAATAATGAAAAACTGTTTTTT. This gives the protein CATGRNNEKLFF.

This clone was detected a few times. The V gene is TRBV29-1, the J gene TRBJ2-3; D gene unclear. CDR3 size: 15 residues. Germline CDR1 and CDR2: SQVTM and ANQGSEA. Trimming left V 3 bases short and J 3 bases short, with 16 bases between. CDR3 nucleotide sequence: TGCAGCGTTGACCATTTTGGTCAAAGTACAGATACGCAGTATTTT. It encodes CSVDHFGQSTDTQYF.

The chain combines TRBV10-3 with TRBJ1-1, with TRBD1 as a possible D gene (5 bases). Trimming removed 6 bases from V and 0 bases from J, with 5 bases in between. The CDR3 covers 12 residues. CDR1 ENHRY and CDR2 SYGVKD come from the germline V gene. CDR3 nucleotide sequence: TGTGCCATCAGGGACATGAACACTGAAGCTTTCTTT. Amino acid sequence: CAIRDMNTEAFF.

This clone is a singleton in its sample. The V call is TRBV29-1, the J call TRBJ1-3, with D possibly TRBD1 on 5 matching bases. Germline V gene data show CDR1 as SQVTM and CDR2 as ANQGSEA. The V end was cut by 6 bases, the J end by 0 bases, with 12 bases between. The CDR3 contains 14 residues. The CDR3 region has the DNA TGCAGCGTGACTGAGGGGAGCTCTGGAAACACCATATATTTT. Translation gives CSVTEGSSGNTIYF.